What follows are 20 T cell receptor beta chains derived from one specimen sequenced in a study of T cell responses to AZD1222 COVID-19 vaccine. Sequenced by immunoSEQ multiplex PCR; TCRdb stores in-frame clones only, minus some. The data hold approximately 92,000 clones, with around 90% observed a single time. Here the sequenced sample was peripheral blood, taken on day 0 of AZD1222 vaccination. Source of these receptors: an adult in good health.

The rearrangement joins TRBV18 to TRBJ2-1; 9 bases are a match to TRBD2. With V trimmed by 3 bases and J by 5 bases, 5 bases remained unmatched. Germline CDR1 is KGHSH and CDR2 is LQKENI. This CDR3 comprises 15 residues. The CDR3 DNA reads TGTGCCAGCTCACCCCCGGGACTAGCCAACAATGAGCAGTTCTTC. Protein product: CASSPPGLANNEQFF.

The V and J genes are TRBV6-5 and TRBJ1-2, with D hard to call. The CDR3 is made up of 13 amino acids. The V end lost 2 bases, the J end lost 6 bases, and 10 bases lay between the germline ends. The germline V gene encodes CDR1 MNHEY and CDR2 SVGAGI. In nucleotides, the CDR3 is TGTGCCAGCAGTTACACGCTGAGAGATGGCTACACCTTC. It codes for CASSYTLRDGYTF.

The chain links TRBV6-6 to TRBJ2-2; TRBD1 aligns across 8 bases. Germline V lookup: CDR1 MNHNY, CDR2 SVGAGI (reference sequence). Losses at the gene ends were 4 bases for V and 4 bases for J; bases not matched to a gene: 8. There are 16 residues in the CDR3. This CDR3 reads CASSSRGQDGTGELFF. CDR3 DNA sequence: TGTGCCAGCAGTTCTAGGGGACAGGATGGCACCGGGGAGCTGTTTTTT.

The CDR3 protein is CASSLSGNSYNEQFF. The CDR3 nucleotides are TGTGCCAGCAGCTTATCGGGGAACTCCTACAATGAGCAGTTCTTC. The chain uses TRBV7-3 and TRBJ2-1; D may be TRBD2 (5 bases). Per the germline V gene, CDR1 is SGHTA and CDR2 is FQGTGA. CDR3 length: 15 amino acids. V lost 2 bases to trimming and J lost 0 bases, with 8 bases between them.

This clone was observed a few times. The V and J genes are TRBV6-1 and TRBJ2-1; TRBD1 matches 11 bases. V lost 3 bases to trimming and J lost 6 bases; unmatched junction nucleotides: 4. This CDR3 is built from 15 residues. Germline CDR1 MNHNS, CDR2 SASEGT. CDR3 amino acids: CASSDGQGAPNEQFF. The CDR3 coding sequence is TGTGCCAGCAGTGACGGACAGGGGGCGCCCAATGAGCAGTTCTTC.

This clone was seen just once. Germline is not matched at one junction end, which may reflect a read error. J is TRBJ2-2 and V is TRBV5-1, with TRBD1 matching over 8 bases. Per the germline V gene, CDR1 is SGHRS and CDR2 is YFSETQ. CDR3 length: 15 amino acids. The CDR3 region is CATYGRDRSSGELFF. The CDR3 DNA follows: TGTGCCACCTACGGGCGGGACAGGTCCTCCGGGGAGCTGTTTTTT. The complete variable domain, with remaining parts taken from reference TRBV5-1 and TRBJ2-2, reads KAGVTQTPRYLIKTRGQQVTLSCSPISGHRSVSWYQQTPGQGLQFLFEYFSETQRNKGNFPGRFSGRQFSNSRSEMNVSTLELGDSALYLCATYGRDRSSGELFFGEGSRLTVL.

CDR3 nucleotides: TGTGCCAGCAGCTTAGGGTGGGCTGGGGAGCTGTTTTTT. This encodes CASSLGWAGELFF. V gene TRBV11-3 combines with J gene TRBJ2-2, with D unclear. The germline gives CDR1 SGHNT, CDR2 YENEEA. The germline V and J ends were trimmed by 1 base and 8 bases, with 8 bases remaining between them. There are 13 residues in the CDR3.

The genes are TRBV13 and TRBJ1-5; D is perhaps TRBD1 (5 bases). Germline CDR1 is PRHDT and CDR2 is FYEKMQ (reference sequence). The CDR3 sequence is 16 residues long. V lost 1 base to trimming and J lost 6 bases, with 16 bases between them. This chain's CDR3 is CASSLDQGMGGQPQHF. CDR3 sequence (DNA): TGTGCCAGCAGCTTAGATCAGGGAATGGGGGGTCAGCCCCAGCATTTT.

This clone is judged medium-sized (0.01 to 0.1%). V gene TRBV6-2 or TRBV6-3 combines with J gene TRBJ1-5; D gene unclear. The germline V gene encodes CDR1 MNHEY and CDR2 SVGEGT. The CDR3 has 13 amino acids. V was pared by 2 bases and J by 8 bases, with 10 bases between. CDR3 DNA: TGTGCCAGCAGTTACGGCAGCCTGGAGCCCCAGCATTTT. Translating it yields CASSYGSLEPQHF.

The rearrangement links TRBV4-1 to TRBJ2-1, with 11 bases that match TRBD2. From germline, CDR1 is MGHRA and CDR2 YSYEKL. The CDR3 has 15 residues. With V trimmed by 5 bases and J by 9 bases, 9 bases remained unmatched. CDR3 sequence (DNA): TGCGCCAGCAGCTACCAGACTAGCGGGAAGGGTGAGCAGTTCTTC. The encoded protein is CASSYQTSGKGEQFF.

The chain combines TRBV14 with TRBJ1-1; no definite D call. Germline loops: CDR1 SGHDN, CDR2 FVKESK. The CDR3 consists of 13 residues. The V end lost 3 bases, the J end lost 4 bases, and 9 bases lay between the germline ends. CDR3 in DNA: TGTGCCAGCAGCCAGGATTTCGGCACTGAAGCTTTCTTT. Its protein product is CASSQDFGTEAFF.

The CDR3 nucleotides are TGTGCCAGCAGCCCCTTGAGCGGGGGGGACTACAATGAGCAGTTCTTC. This translates into CASSPLSGGDYNEQFF. V usage is TRBV4-2 and J usage is TRBJ2-1; 10 bases map to TRBD2. CDR1 and CDR2 from the germline V gene are LGHNA and YNFKEQ. V lost 4 bases, J lost 3 bases, and 6 bases stayed unmatched. The CDR3 contains 16 residues.

This clone was seen only a few times. Other DNA sequences in this sample translate to the same CDR3. The V call is TRBV4-3, the J call TRBJ1-2; TRBD1 agrees at 9 bases. Germline values: CDR1 LGHNA, CDR2 YSLEER. The CDR3 has 13 residues. Germline trimming cut 4 bases from V and 6 bases from J; bases unmatched to any gene: 3. The CDR3 sequence: CASSPRQGDGYTF. In DNA form, the CDR3 reads TGCGCCAGCAGCCCGCGACAGGGGGATGGCTACACCTTC.

V and J are TRBV5-4 and TRBJ1-2; maybe TRBD1 (5 bases). The germline V and J ends were trimmed by 4 bases and 0 bases, with 16 bases remaining between them. The CDR3 totals 16 residues. Germline V CDR1 and CDR2: SGHNT, YYREEE (reference sequence). Here the CDR3 reads CASSPQGRPANYGYTF. As DNA, the CDR3 is TGTGCCAGCAGCCCCCAGGGACGGCCTGCTAACTATGGCTACACCTTC.

The chain joins TRBV6-6 to TRBJ1-5; 9 nucleotides agree with TRBD1. The CDR3 is 14 amino acids. The J segment lost 5 bases and the V segment lost 2 bases, leaving 1 base of the junction unmatched. CDR1 MNHNY and CDR2 SVGAGI come from the germline V gene (reference sequence). CDR3 nucleotides: TGTGCCAGCAGTTACAGGGACAGGGATCAGCCCCAGCATTTT. Translation: CASSYRDRDQPQHF.

The V call is TRBV2, the J call TRBJ1-1; 7 bases align to TRBD1. The ends lost 6 bases at V and 3 bases at J; junction bases unmatched: 7. Germline V gene lookup returns CDR1 SNHLY and CDR2 FYNNEI. This CDR3 has 14 amino acids. The CDR3 sequence is CASSETGRYTEAFF. The DNA for the CDR3 is TGTGCCAGCAGCGAGACAGGGAGGTACACTGAAGCTTTCTTT.

With respect to this clone: A junction end diverges from the germline sequence, so it may reflect a read error. The chain links TRBV5-1 to TRBJ1-1, with D unresolved. CDR3 length: 14 amino acids. The germline V gene encodes CDR1 SGHRS and CDR2 YFSETQ. CDR3 sequence: CASSTRADYTEAFF. The CDR3 coding sequence is TGTGCCAGCAGCACAAGGGCAGATTACACTGAAGCTTTCTTT.

This chain joins TRBV7-2 and TRBJ2-7, with 7 bases fitting TRBD2. The CDR3 loop spans 15 amino acids. Germline loops: CDR1 SGHTA, CDR2 FQGNSA. V shed 1 base, J shed 4 bases, and the junction held 7 bases outside the gene matches. CDR3 nucleotide sequence: TGTGCCAGCAGCTTAGGTGGGACTATCCCTTACGAGCAGTACGTC. Amino acid sequence: CASSLGGTIPYEQYV.

The chain combines TRBV5-1 with TRBJ1-2; D remains unclear. The CDR3 is made up of 13 amino acids. CDR1 is SGHRS and CDR2 is YFSETQ in the germline V gene. V was pared by 3 bases and J by 0 bases, with 6 bases between. CDR3 protein: CASSWGPNYGYTF. CDR3 sequence (DNA): TGCGCCAGCAGCTGGGGTCCTAACTATGGCTACACCTTC. The variable domain in full, completed from reference TRBV5-1 and TRBJ1-2, reads KAGVTQTPRYLIKTRGQQVTLSCSPISGHRSVSWYQQTPGQGLQFLFEYFSETQRNKGNFPGRFSGRQFSNSRSEMNVSTLELGDSALYLCASSWGPNYGYTFGSGTRLTVV.

The chain employs TRBV7-9 and TRBJ2-7; D is possibly TRBD1 (7 bases). CDR1 is SEHNR, CDR2 FQNEAQ, per germline (reference sequence). Trimming took off 2 bases at V and 4 bases at J, with 21 bases between the two ends. The CDR3 has 17 residues. The CDR3 DNA sequence: TGTGCCAGCAGCTTACCTTCCGGAGGGACAGAAGCGTACGAGCAGTACTTC. Encoded protein: CASSLPSGGTEAYEQYF.